Shown below are 4 T cell receptor beta chains from a single sample sequenced in a study of blood T cell repertoires in COVID-19. TCRdb's table, derived via immunoSEQ multiplex PCR, lists solely in-frame clones and lacks some. The sample carries about 220,000 clones, almost 90% recorded once. The sample comprised PBMCs or T cells enriched from blood (not recorded which). The receptors were sampled from a man aged 30 to 45 who had been exposed to COVID-19.

The rearrangement joins TRBV3-1 (or the pseudogene TRBV3-2) to TRBJ1-4; D is unclear. V was shortened by 3 bases and J by 10 bases, with 15 bases between the two germline ends. The CDR3 sequence is 14 residues long. CDR1 LGHDT and CDR2 YNNKEL come from the germline V gene (reference sequence). CDR3 DNA: TGTGCCAGCAGCCATTCCGGGAGATTCGGAAAACTGTTTTTT. Translating gives CASSHSGRFGKLFF.

Only a few counts were recorded for this clone. The V and J genes are TRBV27 and TRBJ1-2, with 8 bases that match TRBD1. Germline lookup yields CDR1 MNHEY and CDR2 SMNVEV (reference sequence). CDR3 length: 13 residues. Losses at the gene ends were 8 bases for V and 4 bases for J; bases not matched to a gene: 6. The CDR3 coding sequence is TGTGCCAGCTGTCCGCAGGGGGCCTATGGCTACACCTTC. The encoded protein is CASCPQGAYGYTF.

The sample holds one count of this clone. At the DNA level, this CDR3 is encoded by other sequences in the same sample as well. This chain uses TRBV6-5 with TRBJ1-5; D may be TRBD1 (5 bases). Trimming cost V 3 bases and J 7 bases, with 10 bases left between them. The CDR3 extends over 13 amino acids. Germline V gene data show CDR1 as MNHEY and CDR2 as SVGAGI. The DNA of the CDR3 is TGTGCCAGCAGTTATCAGGGCGGCCAGCCCCAGCATTTT. It yields the protein CASSYQGGQPQHF.

This chain uses TRBV15 with TRBJ2-5, with D possibly matching TRBD2 (6 bases). CDR3 length: 13 amino acids. Germline CDR1 and CDR2: LNHNV and YYDKDF (reference sequence). Deletions cut 5 bases from V and 1 base from J, with 8 bases between. CDR3 in amino acids: CATSPGGQETQYF. CDR3 DNA: TGTGCCACCAGCCCCGGGGGCCAAGAGACCCAGTACTTC.